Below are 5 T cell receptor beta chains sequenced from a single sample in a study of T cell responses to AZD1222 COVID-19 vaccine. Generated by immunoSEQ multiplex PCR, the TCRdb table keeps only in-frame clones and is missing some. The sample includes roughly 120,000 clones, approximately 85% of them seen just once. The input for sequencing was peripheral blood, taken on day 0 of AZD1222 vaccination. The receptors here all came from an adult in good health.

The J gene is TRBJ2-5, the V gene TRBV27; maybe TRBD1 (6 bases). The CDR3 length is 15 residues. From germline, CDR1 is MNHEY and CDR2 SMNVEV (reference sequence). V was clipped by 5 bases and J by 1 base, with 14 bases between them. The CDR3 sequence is CASSPTGSFQETQYF. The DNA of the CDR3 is TGTGCCAGCAGTCCGACAGGTTCGTTCCAAGAGACCCAGTACTTC.

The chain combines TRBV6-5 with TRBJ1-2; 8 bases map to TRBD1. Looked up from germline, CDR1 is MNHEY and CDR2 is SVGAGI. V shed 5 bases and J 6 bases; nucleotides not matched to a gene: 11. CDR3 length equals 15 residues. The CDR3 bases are TGTGCCAGCAGTAACTTCAGGACAGGGCTGGATGGCTACACCTTC. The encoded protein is CASSNFRTGLDGYTF.

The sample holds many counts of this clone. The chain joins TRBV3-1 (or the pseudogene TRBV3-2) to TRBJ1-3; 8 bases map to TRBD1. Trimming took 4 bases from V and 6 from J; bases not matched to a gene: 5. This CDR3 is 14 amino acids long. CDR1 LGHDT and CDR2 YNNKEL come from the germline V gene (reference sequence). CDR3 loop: CASSLPGQENTIYF. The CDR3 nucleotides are TGTGCCAGCAGCCTCCCGGGACAGGAAAACACCATATATTTT.

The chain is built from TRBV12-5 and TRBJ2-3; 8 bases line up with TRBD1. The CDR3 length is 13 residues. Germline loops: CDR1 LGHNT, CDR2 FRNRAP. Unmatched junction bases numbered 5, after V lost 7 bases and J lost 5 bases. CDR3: CASEARGRDTQYF. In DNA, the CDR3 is TGTGCTAGTGAGGCCAGGGGGCGAGATACGCAGTATTTT.

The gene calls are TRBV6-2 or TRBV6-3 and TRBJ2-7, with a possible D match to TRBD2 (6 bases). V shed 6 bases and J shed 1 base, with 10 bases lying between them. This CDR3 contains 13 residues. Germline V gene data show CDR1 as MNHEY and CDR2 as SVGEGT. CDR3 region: CASSPSDSYEQYF. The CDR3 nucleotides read TGTGCCAGCAGCCCTAGCGATTCCTACGAGCAGTACTTC.